This is a list of T cell receptor beta chains from one sample in a study of T cells in Graves' hyperthyroidism and ophthalmopathy. TCRdb re-called the multiplex PCR reads through MiXCR, storing one row per CDR3 protein. The sample contains more than 300,000 distinct CDR3 sequences, roughly a sixth of which appear only once. Sequenced input: blood. Every receptor here comes from a woman aged 25 to 39 with Graves' hyperthyroidism that later progressed to Graves' ophthalmopathy. The CDR3 runs from the conserved cysteine through the conserved F or W. D genes are given only for firm matches. Size values are once, few and many counts, or a class for expanded clones, and some rows have none.

clone_size j_call cdr3_length v_call d_call cdr3_aa cdr3_nt
many TRBJ2-1 15 TRBV7-9 TRBD2 CASSDTSGSKNEQFF TGTGCCAGCAGCGACACTAGCGGGAGTAAAAATGAGCAGTTCTTC
few TRBJ2-1 15 TRBV27 . CASSSARAPDNEQFF TGTGCCAGCAGTTCTGCCCGCGCTCCGGACAATGAGCAGTTCTTC
many TRBJ2-1 14 TRBV7-9 . CASSSTTPFSEQFF TGTGCCAGCAGCTCAACCACCCCATTTAGTGAGCAGTTCTTC
many TRBJ1-1 16 TRBV7-9 . CASSPENRVQWTEAFF TGTGCCAGCAGCCCGGAGAACAGGGTTCAGTGGACTGAAGCTTTCTTT
many TRBJ2-5 18 TRBV15 TRBD2 CATSYRLAGAQTKETQYF TGTGCCACCAGCTACCGACTAGCGGGGGCCCAGACTAAGGAGACCCAGTACTTC
. TRBJ1-1 16 TRBV19 TRBD1 CASSWGMGTADTEAFF TGTGCCAGTAGTTGGGGGATGGGGACAGCGGACACTGAAGCTTTCTTT
. TRBJ2-1 14 TRBV2 TRBD2 CASLSGRRWNEQFF TGTGCCAGTCTTAGCGGGAGAAGGTGGAATGAGCAGTTCTTC
many TRBJ2-7 12 TRBV3-1 . CASSPSQAEQYF TGTGCCAGCAGCCCTTCCCAGGCGGAGCAGTACTTC
. TRBJ2-3 18 TRBV7-3 . CASSPGAGGGGFTDTQYF TGTGCCAGCAGCCCCGGAGCGGGCGGAGGGGGTTTCACAGATACGCAGTATTTT
many TRBJ1-2 16 TRBV7-2 . CASSAQAGPGGYGYTF TGTGCCAGCAGCGCACAGGCAGGGCCCGGGGGCTATGGCTACACCTTC
. TRBJ1-2 14 TRBV12-3/TRBV12-4 . CASRKGPDNYGYTF TGTGCCAGCAGAAAGGGGCCAGATAACTATGGCTACACCTTC
. TRBJ2-5 16 TRBV7-9 TRBD1 CASSYRTGVGQETQYF TGTGCCAGCAGCTACCGGACAGGGGTAGGGCAAGAGACCCAGTACTTC
. TRBJ2-3 15 TRBV19 . CASSMVGHTGDTQYF TGTGCCAGTAGTATGGTGGGGCACACTGGAGATACGCAGTATTTT
few TRBJ2-2 15 TRBV18 . CASSPFTGSSGELFF TGTGCCAGCTCACCGTTCACAGGGTCCAGCGGGGAGCTGTTTTTT
many TRBJ2-5 14 TRBV30 TRBD2 CAWSGVRGGETQYF TGTGCCTGGAGTGGGGTGCGGGGGGGTGAGACCCAGTACTTC
many TRBJ1-1 13 TRBV6-1 . CASRPPAGTEAFF TGTGCCAGCAGGCCCCCGGCGGGGACTGAAGCTTTCTTT
. TRBJ1-1 16 TRBV12-3/TRBV12-4 TRBD1 CASRALVGQLNTEAFF TGTGCCAGCAGAGCCTTGGTGGGACAGCTGAACACTGAAGCTTTCTTT
. TRBJ2-1 15 TRBV11-2 TRBD2 CASSTSGNPGDEQFF TGTGCCAGCAGCACTAGCGGGAACCCTGGGGATGAGCAGTTCTTC
. TRBJ2-1 15 TRBV12-3/TRBV12-4 . CASSFRIFSYNEQFF TGTGCCAGCAGTTTCAGGATATTCTCCTACAATGAGCAGTTCTTC
few TRBJ1-2 15 TRBV6-1 . CASSLTGPRDYGYTF TGTGCCAGCAGTCTTACAGGGCCGCGGGACTATGGCTACACCTTC
. TRBJ1-1 16 TRBV18 TRBD1 CASSPQDRAVTTEAFF TGTGCCAGCTCACCCCAAGACAGGGCGGTTACCACTGAAGCTTTCTTT
. TRBJ1-1 14 TRBV4-2 . CASSQPGWNTEAFF TGTGCCAGCAGCCAACCAGGGTGGAACACTGAAGCTTTCTTT
. TRBJ1-1 14 TRBV18 . CASSTTGYGTEAFF TGTGCCAGCTCAACAACAGGATATGGGACTGAAGCTTTCTTT
many TRBJ1-6 15 TRBV29-1 . CSRTGKSSYNSPLHF TGCAGCAGAACAGGAAAAAGCTCCTATAATTCACCCCTCCACTTT
many TRBJ2-5 12 TRBV12-3/TRBV12-4 . CASSRGQPTQYF TGTGCCAGCTCGCGCGGACAACCGACCCAGTACTTC
. TRBJ2-1 12 TRBV11-2 . CASSLRQNEQFF TGTGCCAGCAGCTTACGACAGAATGAGCAGTTCTTC
few TRBJ2-7 13 TRBV2 . CASIGGPTYEQYF TGTGCCAGCATTGGGGGGCCCACCTACGAGCAGTACTTC
many TRBJ2-1 17 TRBV2 TRBD2 CASSLTRSGSSYNEQFF TGTGCCAGCAGTCTCACCCGTAGCGGGAGTTCGTACAATGAGCAGTTCTTC
many TRBJ2-2 14 TRBV30 TRBD1 CAYGQDPVTGELFF TGTGCCTACGGACAGGACCCTGTCACCGGGGAGCTGTTTTTT
many TRBJ1-1 16 TRBV20-1 . CSAREVATLMNTEAFF TGCAGTGCTAGAGAGGTAGCCACTCTCATGAACACTGAAGCTTTCTTT
many TRBJ2-6 15 TRBV9 . CASSVSGSGANVLTF TGTGCCAGCAGCGTATCAGGGTCTGGGGCCAACGTCCTGACTTTC
many TRBJ2-7 15 TRBV18 . CASSPAISIAYEQYF TGTGCCAGCTCACCCGCCATCAGTATCGCCTACGAGCAGTACTTC
. TRBJ1-3 13 TRBV3-1 TRBD1 CASSQDVDRGIYF TGTGCCAGCAGCCAAGATGTGGACAGGGGCATATATTTT
many TRBJ2-1 12 TRBV29-1 . CSVDYQLLEQFF TGCAGCGTTGACTATCAGCTACTTGAGCAGTTCTTC
many TRBJ2-7 15 TRBV6-1 . CASRPSSDRYYEQYF TGTGCCAGCAGACCGTCCTCGGACCGATACTACGAGCAGTACTTC
many TRBJ1-1 15 TRBV5-1 TRBD1 CASSSRTGKENEAFF TGCGCCAGCAGCAGTCGGACAGGGAAGGAAAATGAAGCTTTCTTT
. TRBJ2-3 15 TRBV19 TRBD2 CASSLTSGTTDTQYF TGTGCCAGTAGCTTGACTAGCGGGACAACAGATACGCAGTATTTT
many TRBJ1-6 17 TRBV4-2 . CASSQDLENLQYSPLHF TGTGCCAGCAGCCAAGATTTAGAGAACCTCCAATATTCACCCCTCCACTTT
many TRBJ2-1 15 TRBV20-1 . CSARRTLGRYNEQFF TGCAGTGCTAGGAGGACCCTTGGACGGTACAATGAGCAGTTCTTC
many TRBJ2-7 12 TRBV20-1 . CSARGYSYEQYF TGCAGTGCTAGAGGTTACTCCTACGAGCAGTACTTC
many TRBJ2-2 15 TRBV28 . CASRTGTLNTGELFF TGTGCCAGCAGAACCGGGACACTTAACACCGGGGAGCTGTTTTTT
many TRBJ2-4 15 TRBV5-1 . CASSLGAHPKNIQYF TGCGCCAGCAGCTTGGGCGCGCATCCCAAAAACATTCAGTACTTC
many TRBJ2-1 15 TRBV5-1 . CASSLWSPRNNEQFF TGCGCCAGCAGCTTGTGGTCTCCACGGAACAATGAGCAGTTCTTC
many TRBJ1-1 13 TRBV10-2 . CASSQQVVTEAFF TGCGCCAGCAGTCAACAAGTGGTCACTGAAGCTTTCTTT
many TRBJ1-6 16 TRBV15 TRBD1 CATSSGWTGGGSPLHF TGTGCCACCAGCAGCGGGTGGACAGGGGGCGGTTCACCCCTCCACTTT
few TRBJ2-1 15 TRBV5-4 . CASSYGTTVNNEQFF TGTGCCAGCAGCTACGGGACGACTGTTAACAATGAGCAGTTCTTC
. TRBJ2-1 15 TRBV28 . CASSFIGWGVNEQFF TGTGCCAGCAGTTTTATCGGATGGGGTGTCAATGAGCAGTTCTTC
many TRBJ2-5 16 TRBV4-1 TRBD1 CASSQYGQGGRETQYF TGCGCCAGCAGCCAATATGGACAGGGCGGCCGGGAGACCCAGTACTTC
many TRBJ1-4 14 TRBV20-1 . CSARGSLFNEKLFF TGCAGTGCTAGGGGGAGCCTTTTTAATGAAAAACTGTTTTTT
many TRBJ2-7 12 TRBV28 . CASSFPFYEQYF TGTGCCAGCAGTTTCCCTTTCTACGAGCAGTACTTC
many TRBJ1-1 14 TRBV2 TRBD1 CASRTHRGNTEAFF TGTGCCAGCAGGACCCACAGGGGGAACACTGAAGCTTTCTTT
many TRBJ2-7 13 TRBV20-1 TRBD2 CSLGSGRSYEQYF TGCAGTCTCGGTAGCGGGAGGTCCTACGAGCAGTACTTC
many TRBJ1-2 14 TRBV7-2 . CASRGAGANYGYTF TGTGCCAGCAGGGGGGCGGGGGCTAACTATGGCTACACCTTC
few TRBJ2-1 16 TRBV5-1 TRBD2 CASSWGPSGGYNEQFF TGCGCCAGCAGCTGGGGACCTAGCGGGGGCTACAATGAGCAGTTCTTC
many TRBJ1-5 13 TRBV27 . CASSYRSGQPQHF TGTGCCAGCAGTTACAGGTCGGGGCAGCCCCAGCATTTT
many TRBJ2-7 13 TRBV27 . CASSLGAGYEQYF TGTGCCAGCAGTTTAGGGGCAGGATACGAGCAGTACTTC
many TRBJ1-1 11 TRBV20-1 . CSARGHREAFF TGCAGTGCTAGGGGTCACCGTGAAGCTTTCTTT
many TRBJ1-6 15 TRBV28 . CASNTIDRLISPLHF TGTGCCAGCAACACGATCGACAGGTTAATTTCACCCCTCCACTTT
many TRBJ2-1 12 TRBV14 . CASSQTYNEQFF TGTGCCAGCAGCCAAACGTACAATGAGCAGTTCTTC